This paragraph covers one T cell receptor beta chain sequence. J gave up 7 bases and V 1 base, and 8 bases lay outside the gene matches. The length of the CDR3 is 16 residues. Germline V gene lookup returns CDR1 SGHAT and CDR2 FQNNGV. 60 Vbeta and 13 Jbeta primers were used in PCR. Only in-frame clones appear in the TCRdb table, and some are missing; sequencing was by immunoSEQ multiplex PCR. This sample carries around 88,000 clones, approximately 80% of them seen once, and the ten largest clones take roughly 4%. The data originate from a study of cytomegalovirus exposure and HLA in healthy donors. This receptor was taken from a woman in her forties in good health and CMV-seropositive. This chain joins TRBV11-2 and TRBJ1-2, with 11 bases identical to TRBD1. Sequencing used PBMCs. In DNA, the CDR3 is TGTGCCAGCAGCTTAGTCATAGGACAGGGGGCAGGTGGCTACACCTTC. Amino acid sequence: CASSLVIGQGAGGYTF.